The clone carrying this TCR beta chain was found once. Seattle patient enrollment occurred during active infection, with longitudinal follow-up thereafter. In germline, CDR1 is SNHLY, CDR2 FYNNEI. J lost 0 bases, V lost 5 bases, and 3 bases had no gene match. The CDR3 length is 15 residues. Authors' processing steps: Amplified reference gene primers provided the basis for estimating nucleated cell counts. Profiling relied on immunoSEQ multiplex PCR, and the TCRdb table lists in-frame clones only, not all of them. For V, J and clone size, that table is used; D and trimming come from the DNA. Among about 76,000 clones listed, 85% were seen once. The data stem from a study of blood T cell repertoires in COVID-19. About the study: Acute and convalescent COVID-19 specimens originated in the United States, Italy and Spain. Sources were T cells, B-cell-depleted T cells, or PBMCs; the material itself was cDNA or gDNA.

Sequencing was performed on peripheral blood. This clonotype originated in a man between 60 and 70 years old with COVID-19, enrolled during active disease. The chain couples TRBV2 to TRBJ2-3; the match to TRBD2 covers 9 bases. The CDR3 DNA reads as TGTGCCAGCAGTTATAGCGGGGGTAGCACAGATACGCAGTATTTT. Encoded protein: CASSYSGGSTDTQYF. The whole variable domain, remainder taken from reference TRBV2 and TRBJ2-3, is EPEVTQTPSHQVTQMGQEVILRCVPISNHLYFYWYRQILGQKVEFLVSFYNNEISEKSEIFDDQFSVERPDGSNFTLKIRSTKLEDSAMYFCASSYSGGSTDTQYFGPGTRLTVL.